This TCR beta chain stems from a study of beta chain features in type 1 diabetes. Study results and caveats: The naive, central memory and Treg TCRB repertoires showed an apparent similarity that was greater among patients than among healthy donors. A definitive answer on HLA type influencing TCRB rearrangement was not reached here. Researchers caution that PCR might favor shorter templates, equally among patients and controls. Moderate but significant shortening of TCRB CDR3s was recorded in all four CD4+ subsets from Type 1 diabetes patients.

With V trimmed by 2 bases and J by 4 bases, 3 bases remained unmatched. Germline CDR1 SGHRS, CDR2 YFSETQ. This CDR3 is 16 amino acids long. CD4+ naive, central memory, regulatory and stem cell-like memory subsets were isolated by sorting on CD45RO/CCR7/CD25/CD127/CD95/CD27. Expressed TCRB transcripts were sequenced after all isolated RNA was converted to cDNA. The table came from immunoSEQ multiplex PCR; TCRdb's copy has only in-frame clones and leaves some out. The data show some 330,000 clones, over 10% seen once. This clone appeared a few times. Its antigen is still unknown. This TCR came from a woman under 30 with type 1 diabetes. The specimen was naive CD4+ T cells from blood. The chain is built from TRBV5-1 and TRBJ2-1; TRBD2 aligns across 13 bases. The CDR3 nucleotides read TGCGCCAGCAGCTTATGGGGACTAGCGGGGTACAATGAGCAGTTCTTC. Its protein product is CASSLWGLAGYNEQFF.